The clone carrying this T cell receptor beta chain was observed a single time. Its antigen is still unknown. These data originate in a study of graft-versus-host responses after intestinal transplantation. The wider study: Anti-thymocyte globulin induction, then tacrolimus and steroids for about three years, went to all recipients. Findings and limits, study-wide: Recipient marrow harbored GvH clones, some of which surfaced first in ileum or blood. Peak GvH clone levels in circulation were associated with early post-transplant HvG declines.

Per the germline V gene, CDR1 is SEHNR and CDR2 is FQNEAQ (reference sequence). V shed 4 bases, J shed 2 bases, and the junction held 4 bases outside the gene matches. The CDR3 covers 15 residues. Libraries were prepared by immunoSEQ multiplex PCR; TCRdb keeps only in-frame clonotypes and omits some of them. This sample yields roughly 120,000 clones, of which more than 90% are seen a single time; 0.2% to 0.25% belongs to the top ten. This receptor was obtained from a human donor who was the organ donor for an intestinal transplant. This rearrangement joins TRBV7-9 to TRBJ2-1; TRBD2 aligns across 8 bases. The specimen comprised unstimulated CD4+ T cells sorted from spleen or lymph node cells, sampled before transplant. CDR3 amino acids: CASSSLAGPYNEQFF. CDR3 bases: TGTGCCAGCAGCTCTTTAGCGGGACCCTACAATGAGCAGTTCTTC.